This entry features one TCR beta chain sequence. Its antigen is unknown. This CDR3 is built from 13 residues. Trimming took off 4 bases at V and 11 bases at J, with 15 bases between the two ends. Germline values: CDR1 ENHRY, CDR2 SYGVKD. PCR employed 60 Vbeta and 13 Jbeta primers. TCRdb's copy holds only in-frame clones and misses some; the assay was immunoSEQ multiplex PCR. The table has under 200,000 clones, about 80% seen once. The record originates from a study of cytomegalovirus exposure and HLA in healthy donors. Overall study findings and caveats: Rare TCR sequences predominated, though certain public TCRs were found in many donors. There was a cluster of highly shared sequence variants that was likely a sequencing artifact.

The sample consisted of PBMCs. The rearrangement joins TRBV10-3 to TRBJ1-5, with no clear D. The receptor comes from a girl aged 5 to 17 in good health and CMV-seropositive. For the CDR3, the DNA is TGTGCCATCAGTGCCAGGCCGCTGGTGGCCCAGCATTTT. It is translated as CAISARPLVAQHF.